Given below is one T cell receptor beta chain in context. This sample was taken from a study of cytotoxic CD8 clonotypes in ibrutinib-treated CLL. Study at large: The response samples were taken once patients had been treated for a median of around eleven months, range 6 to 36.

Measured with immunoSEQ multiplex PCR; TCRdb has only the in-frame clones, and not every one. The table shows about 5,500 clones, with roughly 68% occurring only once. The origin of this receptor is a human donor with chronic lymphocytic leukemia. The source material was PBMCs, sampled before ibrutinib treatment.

In DNA, the CDR3 is TGTGCCATCAGTGAGTCGGCGATCACGACAGGGATCGCAAACGAGCAGTACTTC. Its translation is CAISESAITTGIANEQYF. This rearrangement joins TRBV10-3 to TRBJ2-7; 7 positions agree with TRBD1. This CDR3 is built from 18 residues. Per germline, CDR1 ENHRY and CDR2 SYGVKD. With 0 bases clipped from V and 5 bases from J, the junction kept 16 bases outside the gene matches.